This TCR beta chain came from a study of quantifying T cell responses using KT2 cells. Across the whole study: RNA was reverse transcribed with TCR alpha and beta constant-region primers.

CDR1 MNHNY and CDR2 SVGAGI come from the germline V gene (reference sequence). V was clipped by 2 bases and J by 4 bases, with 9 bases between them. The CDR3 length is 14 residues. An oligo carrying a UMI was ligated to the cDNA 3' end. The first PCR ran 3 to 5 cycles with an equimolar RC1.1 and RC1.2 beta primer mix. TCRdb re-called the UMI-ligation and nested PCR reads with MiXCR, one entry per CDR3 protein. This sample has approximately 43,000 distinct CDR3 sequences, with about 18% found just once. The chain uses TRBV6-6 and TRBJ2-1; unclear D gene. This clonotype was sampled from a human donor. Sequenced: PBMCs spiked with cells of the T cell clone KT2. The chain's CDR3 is CASSYRLDYNEQFF. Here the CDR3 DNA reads TGTGCCAGCAGTTACCGTCTAGATTACAATGAGCAGTTCTTC.